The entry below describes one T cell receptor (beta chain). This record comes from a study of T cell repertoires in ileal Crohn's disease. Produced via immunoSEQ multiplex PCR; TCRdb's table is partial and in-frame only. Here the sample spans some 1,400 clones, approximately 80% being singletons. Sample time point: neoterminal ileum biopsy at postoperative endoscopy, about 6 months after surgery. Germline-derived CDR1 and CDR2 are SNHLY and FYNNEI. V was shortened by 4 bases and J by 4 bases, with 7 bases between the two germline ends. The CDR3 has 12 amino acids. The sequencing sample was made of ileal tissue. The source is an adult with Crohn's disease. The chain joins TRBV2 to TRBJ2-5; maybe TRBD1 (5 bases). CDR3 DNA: TGTGCCAGCAGTGGAGACAGAGAGACCCAGTACTTC. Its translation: CASSGDRETQYF.